The present TCR beta chain was sequenced within a study of read filtering for tumor transcriptome and immune sequencing. This CDR3 is 14 amino acids long. Trimming removed 7 bases from V and 3 bases from J; junction bases left unmatched: 6. Germline-derived CDR1 and CDR2 are DFQATT and SNEGSKA (reference sequence). This library used roughly 400 ng RNA and molecular barcoded adaptors spanning alpha/delta and beta/gamma chains. TCRdb ran MiXCR on the reads and lists one entry per CDR3 protein. The table lists over 90,000 distinct CDR3 sequences, about 22% of them singletons. This clonotype turned up a few times.

J is TRBJ2-2 and V is TRBV20-1; TRBD1 aligns across 9 bases. The sequenced sample was a population of CD138-negative cells sorted from bone marrow. This TCR derives from a donor over 35 with multiple myeloma. The chain's CDR3 is CSVNRGLDTGELFF. Here the CDR3 DNA reads TGCAGTGTGAACAGGGGGCTCGACACCGGGGAGCTGTTTTTT.